Listed here are 25 T cell receptor beta chains from one sample, sequenced in a study of cytomegalovirus exposure and HLA in healthy donors. This PCR relied on a set of 60 Vbeta primers and 13 Jbeta primers. Repertoires were generated with immunoSEQ multiplex PCR, while TCRdb's copy carries only in-frame clones and drops some. The sample carries about 130,000 clones, around 80% recorded once. The sequenced material came from PBMCs. The receptors come from a man between 25 and 39 years old in good health.

The sample holds one count of this clone. The V call is TRBV29-1, the J call TRBJ2-3, with D possibly being TRBD2 (6 bases). V was clipped by 6 bases and J by 6 bases, with 25 bases between them. The V gene's germline CDR1 is SQVTM and CDR2 ANQGSEA. The CDR3 consists of 16 residues. The CDR3 nucleotides read TGCAGCGTCGGGGGTGGGAAGTCTAGCAAAGGGGATACGCAGTATTTT. Amino acid sequence: CSVGGGKSSKGDTQYF.

About this clone itself: One junction end disagrees with the germline gene, perhaps due to a read error. This chain connects TRBV7-9 to TRBJ2-3; D is possibly TRBD2 (5 bases). This CDR3 contains 13 residues. Germline values: CDR1 SEHNR, CDR2 FQNEAQ (reference sequence). CDR3 residues: CSSSFRDTDTQYF. The DNA for the CDR3 is TGTTCCAGCAGCTTCCGGGATACAGATACGCAGTATTTT.

This chain uses TRBV7-9 with TRBJ1-1; D remains ambiguous. The CDR3 length is 15 residues. Germline lookup yields CDR1 SEHNR and CDR2 FQNEAQ (reference sequence). The ends were cut back, 6 bases at V and 1 base at J, with 15 bases in the middle. CDR3 residues: CASSLPPSENTEAFF. The CDR3, as DNA: TGTGCCAGCAGTTTACCCCCTTCAGAGAACACTGAAGCTTTCTTT.

This clone showed up just a few times. The chain links TRBV9 to TRBJ1-4; weak D call: TRBD1 (6 bases). Deletions cut 4 bases from V and 8 bases from J, with 15 bases between. This CDR3 region has 14 residues. Germline values: CDR1 SGDLS, CDR2 YYNGEE. CDR3 sequence reads: CASSRRDNSEKLFF. CDR3 nucleotide sequence: TGTGCCAGCAGCCGTCGGGACAATTCCGAAAAACTGTTTTTT.

The rearrangement uses TRBV6-1 and TRBJ1-5; 9 bases match TRBD1. The CDR3 covers 16 residues. The J segment lost 6 bases and the V segment lost 4 bases, leaving 10 bases of the junction unmatched. The V gene's germline CDR1 is MNHNS and CDR2 SASEGT. The CDR3 is CASSVGDRATGQPQHF. The CDR3 nucleotides read TGTGCCAGCAGTGTGGGGGACAGGGCGACGGGTCAGCCCCAGCATTTT.

The chain has TRBV7-2 and TRBJ1-3, with 7 bases that match TRBD1. V lost 5 bases and J lost 2; bases outside the gene matches: 6. Germline V gives CDR1 SGHTA, CDR2 FQGNSA. CDR3 length: 15 amino acids. This CDR3 reads CASSPHRGPGNTIYF. CDR3 nucleotide sequence: TGTGCCAGCAGCCCTCATAGGGGGCCTGGAAACACCATATATTTT. The whole variable domain, remainder taken from reference TRBV7-2 and TRBJ1-3, is GAGVSQSPSNKVTEKGKDVELRCDPISGHTALYWYRQSLGQGLEFLIYFQGNSAPDKSGLPSDRFSAERTGGSVSTLTIQRTQQEDSAVYLCASSPHRGPGNTIYFGEGSWLTVV.

The rearrangement links TRBV10-2 to TRBJ2-7; 7 positions agree with TRBD2. The better agreement between TRBJ2-1 and the DNA end casts doubt on the J call. The CDR3 is 12 amino acids. Germline values: CDR1 WSHSY, CDR2 SAAADI. CDR3 sequence reads: CASWAGVNEQFF. In nucleotides, the CDR3 is TGCGCCAGCTGGGCGGGGGTCAATGAGCAGTTCTTC.

The gene calls are TRBV19 and TRBJ1-2; D is unclear. V lost 1 base and J 3 bases, leaving 18 bases between the germline ends. Germline lookup yields CDR1 LNHDA and CDR2 SQIVND (reference sequence). This CDR3 spans 17 amino acids. In nucleotides, the CDR3 is TGTGCCAGTAGTATAGCCGAGAGAACAACGGGGTACTATGGCTACACCTTC. Translated: CASSIAERTTGYYGYTF. The full variable domain, completed using reference TRBV19 and TRBJ1-2, is DGGITQSPKYLFRKEGQNVTLSCEQNLNHDAMYWYRQDPGQGLRLIYYSQIVNDFQKGDIAEGYSVSREKKESFPLTVTSAQKNPTAFYLCASSIAERTTGYYGYTFGSGTRLTVV.

This clone has just a few counts. This chain uses TRBV4-3 with TRBJ1-4; TRBD1 aligns across 7 bases. V trimming: 3 bases; J trimming: 8 bases; junction bases outside the gene matches: 12. There are 16 residues in the CDR3. CDR1 is LGHNA, CDR2 YSLEER, per germline. The CDR3 sequence is CASSHGAGGLGEKLFF. As DNA, the CDR3 is TGCGCCAGCAGCCATGGAGCAGGGGGGTTAGGCGAAAAACTGTTTTTT.

The chain carries TRBV6-1 and TRBJ2-1; 11 bases map to TRBD1. This CDR3 comprises 15 residues. Germline-derived CDR1 and CDR2 are MNHNS and SASEGT. V lost 6 bases to trimming and J lost 8 bases; unmatched junction nucleotides: 9. The CDR3 nucleotides read TGTGCCAGCAGCCGGGGGACAGGGGGATACGATGAGCAGTTCTTC. Translation: CASSRGTGGYDEQFF.

The chain couples TRBV28 to TRBJ2-5; D is possibly TRBD1 (6 bases). Per the germline V gene, CDR1 is MDHEN and CDR2 is SYDVKM. The V gene lost 8 bases and the J gene lost 4 bases, with 17 bases spanning the gap. The CDR3 contains 14 residues. The CDR3 here is CASRTGSWGETQYF. DNA of the CDR3: TGTGCCAGCCGAACAGGGTCCTGGGGAGAGACCCAGTACTTC.

The genes are TRBV11-1 and TRBJ2-7; D is possibly TRBD1 (7 bases). This CDR3 spans 15 amino acids. Germline CDR1 reads SGHAT; CDR2 reads FQDESV (reference sequence). The V end was cut by 5 bases, the J end by 4 bases, with 18 bases between. The CDR3 DNA follows: TGTGCCAGCAGCCCCACATCGCCAGGGGGGTACGAGCAGTACTTC. Translated, it gives CASSPTSPGGYEQYF.

The gene calls are TRBV12-5 and TRBJ2-5; no reliable D call. Germline V lookup: CDR1 LGHNT, CDR2 FRNRAP. The CDR3 runs 15 residues. Trimming left V 1 base short and J 5 bases short, with 14 bases between. The CDR3 reads CASGLGLSAGETQYF. The DNA for the CDR3 is TGTGCTAGTGGTTTGGGGCTCAGTGCAGGCGAGACCCAGTACTTC. Full variable domain (outside the CDR3, taken from reference TRBV12-5 and TRBJ2-5): DARVTQTPRHKVTEMGQEVTMRCQPILGHNTVFWYRQTMMQGLELLAYFRNRAPLDDSGMPKDRFSAEMPDATLATLKIQPSEPRDSAVYFCASGLGLSAGETQYFGPGTRLLVL.

This chain joins TRBV7-3 and TRBJ1-2, with D maybe TRBD1 (6 bases). The CDR3 covers 15 residues. Trimming left V 2 bases short and J 4 bases short, with 14 bases between. Germline CDR1 and CDR2: SGHTA and FQGTGA. CDR3 sequence: CASSLAEQGCYGYTF. The CDR3 nucleotides read TGTGCCAGCAGCTTAGCGGAACAGGGTTGCTATGGCTACACCTTC.

This chain joins TRBV11-2 and TRBJ2-5, with 7 positions matching TRBD2. V was pared by 3 bases and J by 5 bases, with 6 bases of the junction left unmatched. This CDR3 comprises 14 residues. The germline gives CDR1 SGHAT, CDR2 FQNNGV. DNA of the CDR3: TGTGCCAGCAGCTTGACGCGGGGGTGGGAGACCCAGTACTTC. Its translation is CASSLTRGWETQYF.

The chain couples TRBV7-8 to TRBJ2-4; tentatively, D is TRBD2 (6 bases). The CDR3 is 15 amino acids. The germline gives CDR1 SGHVS, CDR2 FQNEAQ. The germline V and J ends were trimmed by 7 bases and 0 bases, with 13 bases remaining between them. The CDR3 sequence is CASTPPGLAKNIQYF. DNA for the CDR3: TGTGCCAGCACCCCACCGGGACTAGCCAAAAACATTCAGTACTTC.

This clone was found once. V is TRBV6-5 and J is TRBJ1-5, with 9 bases that match TRBD1. From germline, CDR1 is MNHEY and CDR2 SVGAGI. CDR3 length: 14 residues. Trimming cost V 5 bases and J 9 bases; bases outside gene matches: 8. The CDR3 DNA is TGTGCCAGCAGTACGGGACAGGGAATGGGGCCCCAGCATTTT. It translates to CASSTGQGMGPQHF.

The chain is built from TRBV9 and TRBJ2-1; tentatively, D is TRBD1 (6 bases). The CDR3 length is 14 residues. Trimming removed 5 bases from V and 5 bases from J, with 14 bases in between. Germline values: CDR1 SGDLS, CDR2 YYNGEE. In DNA, the CDR3 is TGTGCCAGCAGGGACCCGACAGGCAACAATGAGCAGTTCTTC. Translating gives CASRDPTGNNEQFF.

This chain connects TRBV5-5 to TRBJ2-1; D is possibly TRBD2 (6 bases). V was cut by 2 bases and J by 4 bases, with 19 bases left in between. The CDR3 has 17 residues. The germline V gene has CDR1 SGHKS and CDR2 YYEKEE (reference sequence). CDR3 nucleotide sequence: TGTGCCAGCAGCTTATCTACAGCCGGGACTTATTACAATGAGCAGTTCTTC. Translation gives CASSLSTAGTYYNEQFF.

The J gene is TRBJ2-1, the V gene TRBV13, with TRBD2 matching over 7 bases. The ends lost 5 bases at V and 10 bases at J; junction bases unmatched: 8. This CDR3 is built from 13 residues. Germline-derived CDR1 and CDR2 are PRHDT and FYEKMQ (reference sequence). The chain's CDR3 is CASSRGLVREQFF. For the CDR3, the DNA is TGTGCCAGCAGCCGCGGACTAGTTCGAGAGCAGTTCTTC.

The chain carries TRBV7-3 and TRBJ2-3; 12 nucleotides match TRBD2. Germline V gene data show CDR1 as SGHTA and CDR2 as FQGTGA. V trimming: 5 bases; J trimming: 4 bases; junction bases outside the gene matches: 4. This CDR3 region has 15 residues. Here the CDR3 reads CASSTGTSGSDTQYF. The DNA for the CDR3 is TGTGCCAGCAGCACCGGGACTAGCGGGTCAGATACGCAGTATTTT.

The rearrangement links TRBV6-5 to TRBJ1-5, with TRBD1 as a possible D gene (6 bases). CDR1 and CDR2 from the germline V gene are MNHEY and SVGAGI. V was trimmed by 6 bases and J by 4 bases, leaving 13 bases between them. The CDR3 runs 14 residues. The CDR3 sequence: CASSRQDTNQPQHF. The CDR3 DNA is TGTGCCAGCAGCCGACAGGATACTAATCAGCCCCAGCATTTT.

The V and J genes are TRBV6-4 and TRBJ2-3, with a possible D match to TRBD1 (5 bases). V was cut by 2 bases and J by 1 base, with 13 bases left in between. Germline lookup yields CDR1 MRHNA and CDR2 SNTAGT. CDR3 length equals 16 residues. The CDR3 DNA is TGTGCCAGCAGTGACGGGCAGGGCTGGGGCACAGATACGCAGTATTTT. The encoded protein is CASSDGQGWGTDTQYF.

The chain has TRBV27 and TRBJ2-7; maybe TRBD1 (5 bases). The germline CDR1 and CDR2 sequences are MNHEY and SMNVEV (reference sequence). This CDR3 has 15 residues. V lost 5 bases to trimming and J lost 0 bases, with 14 bases between them. CDR3 in amino acids: CASSTADTLSYEQYF. CDR3 sequence (DNA): TGTGCCAGCAGTACCGCGGACACTCTCTCCTACGAGCAGTACTTC.

A single count supports this clone. V is TRBV7-9 and J is TRBJ2-2, with D perhaps matching TRBD2 (6 bases). This CDR3 contains 16 residues. The germline V gene has CDR1 SEHNR and CDR2 FQNEAQ (reference sequence). Trimming cost V 5 bases and J 0 bases, with 13 bases left between them. CDR3 nucleotide sequence: TGTGCCAGCAGCCCCCGCGGAGGGCCGAACACCGGGGAGCTGTTTTTT. This codes for CASSPRGGPNTGELFF.